One sample yielded the 21 T cell receptor beta chains listed below, sequenced in a study of blood T cells in healthy people across ages. PCR was performed a second time for roughly 7 to 11 cycles using a sample-barcoded 5' primer and a J-beta primer mix. MiXCR was run by TCRdb on the 5' RACE reads, yielding one entry per CDR3 protein. This sample yields 650,000 to 950,000 distinct CDR3 sequences, of which roughly 44% are seen a single time; roughly 18% belongs to the top ten. The source material was blood. These receptors were taken from a man aged 55 to 70 in good health.

The CDR3: CASRLDANTEAFF. In nucleotides, the CDR3 is TGTGCCAGCAGGCTGGACGCGAACACTGAAGCTTTCTTT. This rearrangement joins TRBV6-2 or TRBV6-3 to TRBJ1-1; D gene uncertain. V shed 6 bases and J shed 1 base, with 9 bases lying between them. From germline, CDR1 is MNHEY and CDR2 SVGEGT. The CDR3 is 13 amino acids.

In its sample, this clonotype was seen a few times. The V and J genes are TRBV7-2 and TRBJ1-1, with 8 bases lining up with TRBD1. The CDR3 spans 14 residues. Unmatched junction bases numbered 3, after V lost 2 bases and J lost 4 bases. Germline V gene data show CDR1 as SGHTA and CDR2 as FQGNSA. CDR3 residues: CASSLRQGATEAFF. As DNA, the CDR3 is TGTGCCAGCAGCTTACGGCAGGGGGCCACTGAAGCTTTCTTT.

V is TRBV7-9 and J is TRBJ1-1; a possible D gene is TRBD1 (6 bases). The V and J ends lost 0 bases and 3 bases respectively, with 17 bases between them. The CDR3 consists of 17 residues. In germline, CDR1 is SEHNR, CDR2 FQNEAQ (reference sequence). The CDR3 DNA follows: TGTGCCAGCAGCTTAGCACCCGGGACACGGGGGGACACTGAAGCTTTCTTT. This sequence encodes CASSLAPGTRGDTEAFF.

The rearrangement joins TRBV7-9 to TRBJ2-5, with TRBD1 matching 10 bases. Germline loops: CDR1 SEHNR, CDR2 FQNEAQ (reference sequence). The V gene end was trimmed by 5 bases and the J gene end by 2 bases; junction bases not matched to a gene: 2. This CDR3 region has 14 residues. Written as DNA, the CDR3 is TGTGCCAGCAGCGCGGACAGGGGGCAAGAGACCCAGTACTTC. It codes for CASSADRGQETQYF.

CDR3 in DNA: TGTGCTAGTGGTCCTGATTCCTACGAGCAGTACTTC. As protein: CASGPDSYEQYF. J is TRBJ2-7 and V is TRBV12-5; D remains ambiguous. CDR1 is LGHNT, CDR2 FRNRAP, per germline. This CDR3 is 12 amino acids long. Deletions cut 5 bases from V and 1 base from J, with 6 bases between.

For this clonotype: A much larger clone lies a single base off, so this may be a read error. This chain connects TRBV29-1 to TRBJ2-6, with 9 positions matching TRBD2. The germline gives CDR1 SQVTM, CDR2 ANQGSEA. This CDR3 contains 12 residues. CDR3 coding DNA: TGCAGCGTGGCGGGAGGGGTCAACGTCCTGACTTTC. Encoded protein: CSVAGGVNVLTF. Full variable domain (remainder filled in from reference TRBV29-1 and TRBJ2-6): SAVISQKPSRDICQRGTSLTIQCQVDSQVTMMFWYRQQPGQSLTLIATANQGSEATYESGFVIDKFPISRPNLTFSTLTVSNMSPEDSSIYLCSVAGGVNVLTFGAGSRLTVL.

This chain joins TRBV6-1 and TRBJ1-4, with D perhaps matching TRBD1 (5 bases). Between the trimmed V and J ends, which lost 5 bases and 12 bases, there was a span of 19 bases. The CDR3 loop spans 14 amino acids. Germline loops: CDR1 MNHNS, CDR2 SASEGT. CDR3 residues: CASSSGTGVEELFF. CDR3 in DNA: TGTGCCAGCAGTTCCGGGACGGGGGTTGAGGAACTGTTTTTT.

The chain has TRBV10-2 and TRBJ2-7; D gene uncertain. The CDR3 is made up of 14 amino acids. The germline V gene encodes CDR1 WSHSY and CDR2 SAAADI. V was cut by 4 bases and J by 0 bases, with 10 bases left in between. The CDR3 loop is CASSGLRRSYEQYF. For the CDR3, the DNA is TGCGCCAGCAGTGGCTTGCGGCGCTCCTACGAGCAGTACTTC.

A word on this clonotype: A much larger clone lies one base from this, so it may be a read error. The rearrangement joins TRBV12-3 or TRBV12-4 to TRBJ1-2; 8 nucleotides align to TRBD1. The CDR3 runs 14 residues. The trim removed 6 bases at V and 0 bases at J, leaving 3 bases unmatched. The CDR3 loop is CASRRGQANYGYTF. CDR3 DNA: TGTGCCAGCAGGAGGGGACAGGCTAACTATGGCTACACCTTC.

This clonotype is a singleton in its sample. The V gene is TRBV7-2, the J gene TRBJ2-2, with D perhaps assigned TRBD1 or TRBD2 (5 bases each). Trimming removed 3 bases from V and 4 bases from J, with 9 bases in between. Germline V lookup: CDR1 SGHTA, CDR2 FQGNSA. This CDR3 has 14 amino acids. CDR3 region: CASSLGPITGELFF. The CDR3 DNA reads TGTGCCAGCAGCTTGGGACCTATCACCGGGGAGCTGTTTTTT.

The rearrangement links TRBV29-1 to TRBJ2-4; tentative D call: TRBD1 (5 bases). The closer fit of TRBJ2-5 to the DNA end suggests the J call may be wrong. The length of the CDR3 is 14 residues. Germline V gene sequence: CDR1 SQVTM, CDR2 ANQGSEA. CDR3 sequence (DNA): TGCAGCGTTGATGGGGCGGCAACCAAAGAGACCCAGTACTTC. Its translation: CSVDGAATKETQYF.

The rearrangement uses TRBV10-3 and TRBJ2-7, with a tentative D call TRBD2 (5 bases). Germline loops: CDR1 ENHRY, CDR2 SYGVKD. V was shortened by 4 bases and J by 4 bases, with 17 bases between the two germline ends. CDR3 length: 15 amino acids. This CDR3 reads CAISASTTRGYEQYF. CDR3 nucleotides: TGTGCCATCAGTGCCTCGACCACGAGAGGGTACGAGCAGTACTTC.

The V call is TRBV24-1, the J call TRBJ2-5; a weak D match, TRBD1 (6 bases). CDR3 length: 13 residues. CDR1 and CDR2 from the germline V gene are KGHDR and SFDVKD. Trimming removed 9 bases from V and 1 base from J, with 11 bases in between. The CDR3 nucleotides are TGTGCCACCGGAAAACAGGGCCAAGAGACCCAGTACTTC. Amino acid sequence: CATGKQGQETQYF.

The sample holds a few counts of this clonotype. The gene calls are TRBV20-1 and TRBJ1-2; possible D gene TRBD1, 5 bases. Trimming left V 0 bases short and J 2 bases short, with 7 bases between. Per the germline V gene, CDR1 is DFQATT and CDR2 is SNEGSKA (reference sequence). The CDR3 is 13 amino acids. In DNA form, the CDR3 reads TGCAGTGCTAGAGATGGGGGGAACTATGGCTACACCTTC. Translated, it gives CSARDGGNYGYTF.

This clonotype occurred many times. The chain links TRBV29-1 to TRBJ2-7; no firm D call. V gave up 0 bases and J gave up 7 bases, with 13 bases separating them. The CDR3 contains 13 residues. The V gene's germline CDR1 is SQVTM and CDR2 ANQGSEA. The CDR3 coding sequence is TGCAGCGTTGAAGACCCCTCGACGTCGGAGCAGTACTTC. Translated: CSVEDPSTSEQYF.

The CDR3 nucleotides read TGCAGCGTTAACAGGGTTGGCGACAATGAGCAGTTCTTC. The encoded protein is CSVNRVGDNEQFF. This chain links TRBV29-1 with TRBJ2-1; D is possibly TRBD1 (6 bases). The CDR3 loop spans 13 amino acids. CDR1 and CDR2 from the germline V gene are SQVTM and ANQGSEA. The V end lost 5 bases, the J end lost 5 bases, and 13 bases lay between the germline ends.

The chain couples TRBV7-9 to TRBJ1-4; 10 nucleotides align to TRBD1. V gave up 6 bases and J gave up 5 bases; unmatched junction bases: 6. This CDR3 is built from 15 residues. Germline CDR1 is SEHNR and CDR2 is FQNEAQ (reference sequence). CDR3 nucleotides: TGTGCCAGCAGGCGACAGGGGGCGGGAAATGAAAAACTGTTTTTT. Translated, it gives CASRRQGAGNEKLFF.

The chain carries TRBV4-1 and TRBJ1-5; D is possibly TRBD1 (5 bases). This CDR3 contains 13 residues. V was shortened by 3 bases and J by 6 bases, with 9 bases between the two germline ends. Germline V gives CDR1 MGHRA, CDR2 YSYEKL. The CDR3 region has the DNA TGCGCCAGCAGCCAGGGACGGAGTCAGCCCCAGCATTTT. Its protein is CASSQGRSQPQHF.

This clonotype has just one count. At one of its ends the junction is not consistent with the germline gene, which may arise from a read error. V usage is TRBV7-2 and J usage is TRBJ2-4; TRBD1 or TRBD2 may be the D gene (5 bases each). The DNA end is a closer match to TRBJ2-7, so the J assignment may be wrong. This CDR3 spans 15 amino acids. Germline V CDR1 and CDR2: SGHTA, FQGNSA. The CDR3 sequence is CASTLGAGGSCEQYF. Here the CDR3 DNA reads TGTGCCAGCACCCTTGGGGCTGGGGGTTCCTGCGAGCAGTACTTC.

The gene calls are TRBV6-5 and TRBJ1-2; D is uncertain. Germline loops: CDR1 MNHEY, CDR2 SVGAGI. V was clipped by 5 bases and J by 0 bases, with 7 bases between them. The CDR3 is 13 amino acids. CDR3 region: CASSVLSNYGYTF. DNA of the CDR3: TGTGCCAGCAGTGTCTTATCTAACTATGGCTACACCTTC.

This clonotype turned up a few times. The V gene is TRBV9, the J gene TRBJ2-3; possibly TRBD2 for D (6 bases). The CDR3 spans 15 residues. V lost 0 bases to trimming and J lost 4 bases, with 12 bases between them. Germline CDR1 is SGDLS and CDR2 is YYNGEE. DNA of the CDR3: TGTGCCAGCAGCGTAGGGTGGGGGAGGTCAGATACGCAGTATTTT. This sequence encodes CASSVGWGRSDTQYF.